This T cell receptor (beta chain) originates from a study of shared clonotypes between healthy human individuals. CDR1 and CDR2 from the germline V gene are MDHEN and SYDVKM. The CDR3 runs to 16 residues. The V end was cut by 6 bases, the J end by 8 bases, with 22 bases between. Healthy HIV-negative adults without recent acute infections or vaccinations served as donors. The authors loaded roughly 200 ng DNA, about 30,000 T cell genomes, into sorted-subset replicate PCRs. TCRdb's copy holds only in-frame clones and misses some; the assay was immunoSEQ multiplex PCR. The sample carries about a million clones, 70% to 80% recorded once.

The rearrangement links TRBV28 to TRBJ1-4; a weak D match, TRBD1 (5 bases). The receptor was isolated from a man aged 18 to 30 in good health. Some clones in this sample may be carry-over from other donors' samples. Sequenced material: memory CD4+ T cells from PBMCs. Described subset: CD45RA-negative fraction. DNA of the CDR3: TGTGCCAGCAGCCCGAACGGCGCGGGGGGTCGGGAAAAACTGTTTTTT. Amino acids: CASSPNGAGGREKLFF. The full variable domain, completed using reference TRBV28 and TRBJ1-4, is DVKVTQSSRYLVKRTGEKVFLECVQDMDHENMFWYRQDPGLGLRLIYFSYDVKMKEKGDIPEGYSVSREKKERFSLILESASTNQTSMYLCASSPNGAGGREKLFFGSGTQLSVL.